The 8 T cell receptor beta chains presented below share a single source sample, sequenced in a study of blood T cell repertoires in COVID-19. Sequencing used immunoSEQ multiplex PCR; TCRdb keeps in-frame clones, though not all of them. Among more than 100,000 clones listed, approximately 70% were seen once. Source material: peripheral blood. Source of these receptors: a human donor with acute or convalescent COVID-19. The donor label of this sample is uncertain.

There are a few counts of this clone. The rearrangement links TRBV7-9 to TRBJ2-4, with TRBD2 as a possible D gene (5 bases). The CDR3 runs 13 residues. V dropped 4 bases and J dropped 4 bases, with 8 bases sitting between them. CDR1 is SEHNR, CDR2 FQNEAQ, per germline (reference sequence). CDR3 loop: CASSSGSKNIQYF. The CDR3, as DNA: TGTGCCAGCAGCTCGGGATCAAAAAACATTCAGTACTTC. Looking up the rest from reference TRBV7-9 and TRBJ2-4 gives the full variable domain: DTGVSQNPRHKITKRGQNVTFRCDPISEHNRLYWYRQTLGQGPEFLTYFQNEAQLEKSRLLSDRFSAERPKGSFSTLEIQRTEQGDSAMYLCASSSGSKNIQYFGAGTRLSVL.

The V call is TRBV6-5, the J call TRBJ1-3; TRBD1 aligns across 8 bases. The CDR3 loop spans 16 amino acids. The germline CDR1 and CDR2 sequences are MNHEY and SVGAGI. With V trimmed by 4 bases and J by 0 bases, 5 bases remained unmatched. The chain's CDR3 is CASSSQGALSGNTIYF. The DNA of the CDR3 is TGTGCCAGCAGTTCGCAGGGGGCTCTCTCTGGAAACACCATATATTTT.

V gene TRBV11-2 combines with J gene TRBJ1-4, with a weak D call TRBD1 (6 bases). This CDR3 spans 16 amino acids. Trimming removed 5 bases from V and 4 bases from J, with 17 bases in between. The germline V gene has CDR1 SGHAT and CDR2 FQNNGV. The DNA for the CDR3 is TGTGCCAGCAGCCCCGGGACCCCAGGGGATAATGAAAAACTGTTTTTT. Translation: CASSPGTPGDNEKLFF.

A remark on this clone: An end of the junction differs from the germline gene, which may be a read error. The chain employs TRBV6-1 and TRBJ1-6; D perhaps matches TRBD1 (6 bases). Germline V gene data show CDR1 as MNHNS and CDR2 as SASEGT. This CDR3 comprises 16 residues. CDR3 region: CASREVNRDYNSPLHF. The DNA for the CDR3 is TGTGCCAGCAGGGAAGTAAACAGGGACTATAATTCACCCCTCCACTTT.

By share, this clone counts as medium-sized. The rearrangement joins TRBV18 to TRBJ1-5; D is undetermined. From germline, CDR1 is KGHSH and CDR2 LQKENI. The V and J ends lost 3 bases and 0 bases respectively, with 18 bases between them. This CDR3 spans 18 amino acids. Here the CDR3 reads CASSPPFWREVSNQPQHF. The CDR3 DNA is TGTGCCAGCTCACCCCCGTTTTGGAGGGAGGTTAGCAATCAGCCCCAGCATTTT.

In this sample, this clone turned up once. The chain links TRBV9 to TRBJ2-2, with 7 bases matching TRBD2. The CDR3 contains 15 residues. Germline-derived CDR1 and CDR2 are SGDLS and YYNGEE. With 0 bases clipped from V and 1 base from J, the junction kept 0 bases outside the gene matches. DNA of the CDR3: TGTGCCAGCAGCGTAGTAGCGGGGAACACCGGGGAGCTGTTTTTT. This translates into CASSVVAGNTGELFF. The full variable domain, with the rest looked up from reference TRBV9 and TRBJ2-2, is DSGVTQTPKHLITATGQRVTLRCSPRSGDLSVYWYQQSLDQGLQFLIQYYNGEERAKGNILERFSAQQFPDLHSELNLSSLELGDSALYFCASSVVAGNTGELFFGEGSRLTVL.

The sample holds one count of this clone. This chain connects TRBV19 to TRBJ1-1; a possible D gene is TRBD1 (5 bases). The CDR3 loop spans 14 amino acids. Trimming pared 2 bases from V and 1 base from J, leaving 8 bases between. In germline, CDR1 is LNHDA, CDR2 SQIVND (reference sequence). The CDR3 loop reads CASSIRQGNTEAFF. The CDR3, as DNA: TGTGCCAGTAGTATACGGCAGGGGAACACTGAAGCTTTCTTT.

This chain connects TRBV30 to TRBJ2-7, with 8 bases matching TRBD1. After removal of 0 bases from V and 4 bases from J, the junction contained 17 bases not matched to a gene. Germline V gene sequence: CDR1 GTSNPN, CDR2 SVGIG (reference sequence). CDR3 length: 18 amino acids. CDR3 coding DNA: TGTGCCTGGAGTGTACATTTGAGAGTAACAGGGGGTCCTTACGAGCAGTACTTC. This translates into CAWSVHLRVTGGPYEQYF.